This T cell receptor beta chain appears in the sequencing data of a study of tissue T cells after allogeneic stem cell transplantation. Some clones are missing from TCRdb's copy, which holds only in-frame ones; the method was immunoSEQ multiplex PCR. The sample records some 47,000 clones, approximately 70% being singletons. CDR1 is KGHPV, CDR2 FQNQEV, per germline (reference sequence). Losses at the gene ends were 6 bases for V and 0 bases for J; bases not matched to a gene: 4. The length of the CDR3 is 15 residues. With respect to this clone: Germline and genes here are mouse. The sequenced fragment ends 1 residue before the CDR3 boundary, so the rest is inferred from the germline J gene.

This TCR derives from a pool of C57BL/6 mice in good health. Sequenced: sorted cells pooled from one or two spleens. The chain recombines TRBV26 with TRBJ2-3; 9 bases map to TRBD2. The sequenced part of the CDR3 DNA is TGTGCCAGCAGCGCTGACTGGGGGAGTGCAGAAACGCTGTAT. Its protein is CASSADWGSAETLY. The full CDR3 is CASSADWGSAETLYF.